The rows below give T cell receptor beta chains drawn from one sample of a study of shared T cell receptors in the human thymus. The table came from immunoSEQ multiplex PCR; TCRdb's copy has only in-frame clones and leaves some out. The table lists hundreds of thousands of clones, roughly 74% of them singletons. Separately, the same data were catalogued under a study of human thymus T cells.

Sequencing was done on a sample of thymocytes. The receptors originated from a boy under three years old with a congenital heart defect. CDR3s include the opening cysteine and the closing phenylalanine or tryptophan. Each record gives: J gene, D gene, V gene, clone size, CDR3 protein, CDR3 DNA. D genes are given only for firm matches. A clone size is listed for some rows: how often the clone was seen (once, few, many), or a class if it is expanded.

TRBJ1-3 | TRBD1 | TRBV25-1 | once | CASSSWTGSSGNTIYF | TGTGCCAGCAGTTCCTGGACAGGCTCCTCTGGAAACACCATATATTTT
TRBJ2-2 | TRBD2 | TRBV5-4 | NA | CASSLTSGNTGELFF | TGTGCCAGCAGCCTTACTAGCGGGAACACCGGGGAGCTGTTTTTT
TRBJ2-7 | NA | TRBV27 | NA | CASRYNVPGHHYEQYF | TGTGCCAGCAGATATAACGTTCCGGGACACCACTACGAGCAGTACTTC
TRBJ1-1 | TRBD1 | TRBV4-3 | NA | CASSQNRGLDTEAFF | TGCGCCAGCAGCCAAAACAGGGGGCTCGACACTGAAGCTTTCTTT
TRBJ2-3 | TRBD1 | TRBV6-5 | few | CASSSRTGGATDTQYF | TGTGCCAGCAGTTCTAGGACAGGGGGCGCGACAGATACGCAGTATTTT
TRBJ2-2 | NA | TRBV4-2 | NA | CASSQDLEGRSNGELFF | TGTGCCAGCAGCCAAGATCTGGAGGGAAGGTCGAACGGGGAGCTGTTTTTT
TRBJ1-2 | NA | TRBV4-3 | few | CASSQDIWQSPLGGYTF | TGCGCCAGCAGCCAAGATATTTGGCAGTCTCCCCTTGGTGGCTACACCTTC
TRBJ2-3 | TRBD2 | TRBV13 | NA | CASSSKREVGDTQYF | TGTGCCAGCAGCTCCAAGCGGGAGGTTGGAGATACGCAGTATTTT
TRBJ1-2 | TRBD1 | TRBV19 | NA | CASRPEGDREQGPCGYTF | TGTGCCAGTAGGCCCGAGGGGGACAGGGAGCAAGGACCGTGCGGCTACACCTTC
TRBJ2-3 | NA | TRBV29-1 | NA | CSVEGDPLGDTQYF | TGCAGCGTAGAGGGGGACCCCCTAGGGGATACGCAGTATTTT
TRBJ2-4 | NA | TRBV28 | NA | CASSLSPDRDLAKNIQYF | TGTGCCAGCAGTTTATCTCCCGACCGGGATCTAGCCAAAAACATTCAGTACTTC
TRBJ1-1 | TRBD1 | TRBV5-6 | NA | CACPPGQEAASYLNTEAFF | TGTGCCTGCCCCCCGGGACAGGAGGCCGCGTCGTATTTGAACACTGAAGCTTTCTTT
TRBJ1-2 | TRBD1 | TRBV5-4 | NA | CASSFQRDRGYGYTF | TGTGCCAGCAGCTTCCAACGGGACAGGGGGTATGGCTACACCTTC
TRBJ2-7 | TRBD1 | TRBV6-5 | NA | CASSLGGKQYF | TGTGCCAGCAGTTTAGGGGGCAAGCAGTACTTC
TRBJ2-7 | NA | TRBV12-5 | NA | CASGGADGRSSYEQYF | TGTGCTAGTGGGGGGGCAGACGGTAGGAGCTCCTACGAGCAGTACTTC
TRBJ2-1 | NA | TRBV11-2 | NA | CASSLEPSLAGRPPGEQFF | TGTGCCAGCAGCTTAGAGCCCTCTCTTGCCGGGAGACCACCGGGTGAGCAGTTCTTC
TRBJ1-5 | TRBD1 | TRBV6-5 | NA | CASTDGRGRNQPQHF | TGTGCCAGCACCGACGGCAGGGGGCGGAATCAGCCCCAGCATTTT
TRBJ2-3 | TRBD1 | TRBV29-1 | NA | CSVEYRGLTDTQYF | TGCAGCGTTGAGTACAGGGGGCTCACAGATACGCAGTATTTT
TRBJ2-1 | TRBD2 | TRBV6-6 | NA | CASRGTTRFAFF | TGTGCCAGCAGGGGGACTACCCGTTTCGCGTTCTTC
TRBJ2-1 | NA | TRBV20-1 | NA | CSARRYNEQFF | TGCAGTGCTAGGAGGTACAATGAGCAGTTCTTC
TRBJ2-7 | NA | TRBV28 | NA | CASSFGLRGLYEQYF | TGTGCCAGCAGTTTTGGCCTAAGAGGTCTCTACGAGCAGTACTTC
TRBJ2-1 | NA | TRBV28 | once | CASSPPKGAGYNEQFF | TGTGCCAGCAGTCCCCCCAAGGGGGCGGGGTACAATGAGCAGTTCTTC
TRBJ1-2 | TRBD1 | TRBV12-5 | NA | CASGWGTGGNYGYTF | TGTGCTAGTGGTTGGGGGACAGGGGGAAACTATGGCTACACCTTC
TRBJ2-7 | NA | TRBV25-1 | NA | CASRVSGEQYF | TGTGCCAGCAGGGTTAGCGGCGAGCAGTACTTC
TRBJ2-3 | NA | TRBV21-1 | once | CASSKVGASPDTQYF | TGTGCCAGCAGCAAAGTGGGGGCTTCACCAGATACGCAGTATTTT
TRBJ1-1 | NA | TRBV28 | few | CASSFPWKGLETEAFF | TGTGCCAGCAGTTTCCCTTGGAAGGGGCTGGAAACTGAAGCTTTCTTT
TRBJ2-4 | TRBD2 | TRBV30 | NA | CAWSAAGGAKNIQYF | TGTGCCTGGAGCGCAGCGGGAGGTGCCAAAAACATTCAGTACTTC
TRBJ1-4 | NA | TRBV7-2 | few | CASSLGGRVWEKLFF | TGTGCCAGCAGCTTAGGCGGCAGGGTGTGGGAAAAACTGTTTTTT
TRBJ1-2 | NA | TRBV28 | NA | CASRRRCPGYGYTF | TGTGCCAGTAGGCGTCGGTGCCCGGGCTATGGCTACACCTTC
TRBJ2-1 | TRBD2 | TRBV10-2 | NA | CATSRLAGATGRFF | TGCGCCACCTCCAGACTAGCGGGAGCTACCGGGCGGTTCTTC
TRBJ2-7 | TRBD2 | TRBV4-1 | NA | CASSQTSVNSYEQYF | TGCGCCAGCAGCCAAACTAGCGTTAACTCCTACGAGCAGTACTTC
TRBJ2-1 | TRBD2 | TRBV15 | few | CATSRDWEGLENEQFF | TGTGCCACCAGCAGAGATTGGGAGGGCCTCGAGAATGAGCAGTTCTTC
TRBJ1-2 | NA | TRBV11-2 | NA | CASSPTAILNYGYTF | TGTGCCAGCAGCCCGACAGCTATACTTAACTATGGCTACACCTTC
TRBJ2-7 | TRBD1 | TRBV15 | NA | CATSRRQGRYGQYF | TGTGCCACCAGCAGACGACAGGGGCGCTACGGGCAGTACTTC
TRBJ1-2 | TRBD1 | TRBV19 | NA | CASRGQGLYGYTF | TGTGCCAGTCGAGGACAGGGCCTATATGGCTACACCTTC
TRBJ2-4 | TRBD1 | TRBV15 | NA | CATSRVCGAGGNGAKNIQYF | TGTGCCACCAGCAGAGTTTGTGGTGCAGGGGGCAATGGGGCCAAAAACATTCAGTACTTC
TRBJ2-5 | TRBD2 | TRBV28 | NA | CASICGSGTQETQYF | TGTGCCAGCATATGTGGAAGCGGGACCCAAGAGACCCAGTACTTC
TRBJ2-3 | TRBD2 | TRBV4-1 | NA | CASSHGLAGLTDTQYF | TGCGCCAGCAGCCACGGACTAGCGGGACTAACAGATACGCAGTATTTT
TRBJ2-7 | TRBD2 | TRBV9 | NA | CASSPTYAAGGGGAYEQYF | TGTGCCAGCAGCCCGACCTACGCGGCGGGAGGAGGGGGAGCGTACGAGCAGTACTTC
TRBJ2-1 | NA | TRBV5-6 | NA | CASSLFADEQFF | TGTGCCAGCAGCTTATTTGCGGATGAGCAGTTCTTC